One sample yielded the 32 T cell receptor beta chains listed below, sequenced in a study of T-cell memory formation after mild COVID-19. TCRdb independently ran MiXCR on the 5' RACE reads; one entry per CDR3 protein. The sample has hundreds of thousands of distinct CDR3 sequences, 25% seen once. Sample: PBMCs or a T cell subset sorted from them (not recorded which). Receptors originate from an adult woman who had mild COVID-19 (a few samples of this study predate the infection). Cell type and time point are not known.

The chain joins TRBV29-1 to TRBJ1-1; D unresolved. CDR1 is SQVTM, CDR2 ANQGSEA, per germline. There are 11 residues in the CDR3. Trimming removed 6 bases from V and 1 base from J, with 6 bases in between. The CDR3 DNA reads TGCAGCGTCACTCAGAACACTGAAGCTTTCTTT. This sequence encodes CSVTQNTEAFF.

The chain couples TRBV12-3 or TRBV12-4 to TRBJ2-1; 7 bases line up with TRBD2. The junction had 3 bases not matched to a gene; V was cut back by 3 bases and J by 4 bases. CDR3 length equals 14 residues. The CDR3 bases are TGTGCCAGCAGTTTCAGCGGGGTGTACAATGAGCAGTTCTTC. Its translation: CASSFSGVYNEQFF.

A few counts support this clonotype. This rearrangement joins TRBV5-1 to TRBJ2-7; D is undetermined. From germline, CDR1 is SGHRS and CDR2 YFSETQ. V was pared by 6 bases and J by 4 bases, with 20 bases between. The length of the CDR3 is 15 residues. As DNA, the CDR3 is TGCGCCAGCACTTTCCTTACTGGCCATTCATACGAGCAGTACTTC. Amino acids: CASTFLTGHSYEQYF.

This clonotype was observed at least ten times. The chain is built from TRBV5-1 and TRBJ2-3; 8 bases match TRBD1. Germline CDR1 SGHRS, CDR2 YFSETQ. Trimming cost V 1 base and J 2 bases; bases outside gene matches: 3. CDR3 length: 15 amino acids. The chain's CDR3 is CASSLMTGDTDTQYF. The CDR3, as DNA: TGCGCCAGCAGCTTGATGACAGGGGACACAGATACGCAGTATTTT.

The chain carries TRBV11-2 and TRBJ1-2; 10 nucleotides match TRBD1. CDR3 length: 14 amino acids. V shed 5 bases, J shed 7 bases, and the junction held 7 bases outside the gene matches. Germline V gene data show CDR1 as SGHAT and CDR2 as FQNNGV. The CDR3 here is CASSPWDRGFGYTF. As DNA, the CDR3 is TGTGCCAGCAGCCCCTGGGACAGGGGTTTTGGCTACACCTTC. The full variable domain, in which reference TRBV11-2 and TRBJ1-2 provide the parts outside the CDR3, is EAGVAQSPRYKIIEKRQSVAFWCNPISGHATLYWYQQILGQGPKLLIQFQNNGVVDDSQLPKDRFSAERLKGVDSTLKIQPAKLEDSAVYLCASSPWDRGFGYTFGSGTRLTVV.

The chain has TRBV6-2 or TRBV6-3 and TRBJ2-7, with D unclear. The germline V gene encodes CDR1 MNHEY and CDR2 SVGEGT. V dropped 2 bases and J dropped 0 bases, with 11 bases sitting between them. CDR3 length: 15 amino acids. The chain's CDR3 is CASSYDLSSSYEQYF. Here the CDR3 DNA reads TGTGCCAGCAGTTACGATCTCTCGAGCTCCTACGAGCAGTACTTC.

In its sample, this clonotype was seen a few times. The genes are TRBV7-2 and TRBJ2-5, with 8 bases identical to TRBD2. CDR3 length: 16 residues. Germline values: CDR1 SGHTA, CDR2 FQGNSA. V shed 4 bases, J shed 5 bases, and the junction held 12 bases outside the gene matches. In DNA form, the CDR3 reads TGTGCCAGCAGCTCTGGACTACCGGGGGGGATGGAGACCCAGTACTTC. This codes for CASSSGLPGGMETQYF.

This clonotype was detected a few times. The chain has TRBV30 and TRBJ2-5; no reliable D call. The CDR3 contains 13 residues. V lost 2 bases and J lost 1, with 8 bases in between. Germline V gives CDR1 GTSNPN, CDR2 SVGIG (reference sequence). The CDR3: CAWSRHLQETQYF. The CDR3 nucleotides read TGTGCCTGGAGTCGGCATCTCCAAGAGACCCAGTACTTC.

In this sample, this clonotype turned up a few times. The CDR3 here is CSVETGAFETQYF. The CDR3 DNA follows: TGCAGCGTTGAAACAGGGGCCTTTGAGACCCAGTACTTC. The chain recombines TRBV29-1 with TRBJ2-5; 7 bases align to TRBD1. The CDR3 loop spans 13 amino acids. Germline V gene sequence: CDR1 SQVTM, CDR2 ANQGSEA. Trimming at V came to 2 bases and at J to 5 bases, leaving 5 bases not matched to a gene.

This rearrangement joins TRBV7-9 to TRBJ1-1; 11 bases line up with TRBD1. Germline trimming cut 1 base from V and 6 bases from J; bases unmatched to any gene: 7. Germline-derived CDR1 and CDR2 are SEHNR and FQNEAQ (reference sequence). This CDR3 is 16 amino acids long. The CDR3 nucleotides are TGTGCCAGCAGCTTAGGGGGGACAGGGGGAGGACCTGAAGCTTTCTTT. It is translated as CASSLGGTGGGPEAFF.

This clonotype was found a few times. This chain uses TRBV4-2 with TRBJ1-6; weak D call: TRBD1 (5 bases). The germline CDR1 and CDR2 sequences are LGHNA and YNFKEQ. The ends were cut back, 1 base at V and 5 bases at J, with 9 bases in the middle. This CDR3 spans 15 amino acids. The CDR3 is CASSQVDSDNSPLHF. For the CDR3, the DNA is TGTGCCAGCAGCCAAGTCGACAGCGATAATTCACCCCTCCACTTT.

The CDR3 DNA reads TGTGCCAGCAGCTACGGGACAGGGAGCGGCTACACCTTC. It codes for CASSYGTGSGYTF. The rearrangement joins TRBV6-6 to TRBJ1-2; 9 bases align to TRBD1. This CDR3 is 13 amino acids long. The V segment lost 6 bases and the J segment 8 bases; nucleotides outside the gene matches: 7. Germline CDR1 is MNHNY and CDR2 is SVGAGI (reference sequence).

This clonotype has more than one count but fewer than ten. The J gene is TRBJ2-1, the V gene TRBV9, with TRBD1 as a possible D gene (5 bases). Germline lookup yields CDR1 SGDLS and CDR2 YYNGEE. The CDR3 runs to 15 residues. V lost 0 bases and J 0 bases, leaving 7 bases between the germline ends. CDR3 DNA sequence: TGTGCCAGCAGCGTAGCAGGGATCTCCTACAATGAGCAGTTCTTC. Protein: CASSVAGISYNEQFF.

The chain uses TRBV3-1 and TRBJ2-5; 9 bases agree with TRBD2. V lost 5 bases and J lost 1; bases outside the gene matches: 11. CDR1 and CDR2 from the germline V gene are LGHDT and YNNKEL (reference sequence). The CDR3 is 17 amino acids. The chain's CDR3 is CASSLVMASGAQETQYF. As DNA, the CDR3 is TGTGCCAGCAGCTTGGTGATGGCTAGCGGGGCCCAAGAGACCCAGTACTTC.

The chain combines TRBV12-3 or TRBV12-4 with TRBJ1-1; D is undetermined. V lost 6 bases and J 1 base, leaving 9 bases between the germline ends. CDR3 size: 13 residues. The CDR3 bases are TGTGCCAGCAGGCGGAACAAGAACACTGAAGCTTTCTTT. This translates into CASRRNKNTEAFF.

This clonotype was seen more than once but under ten times. V gene TRBV6-5 combines with J gene TRBJ2-7; TRBD2 might be the D (8 bases). The CDR3 sequence is 15 residues long. CDR1 is MNHEY, CDR2 SVGAGI, per germline. V lost 6 bases to trimming and J lost 3 bases, with 18 bases between them. The CDR3 DNA is TGTGCCAGCAGCCTCGACAGGGCGGGAGGCTACGAGCAGTACTTC. Translation gives CASSLDRAGGYEQYF.

This clonotype occurred a few times. The chain combines TRBV7-2 with TRBJ2-3, with 10 bases lining up with TRBD2. Germline V gene data show CDR1 as SGHTA and CDR2 as FQGNSA. There are 16 residues in the CDR3. With V trimmed by 6 bases and J by 2 bases, 8 bases remained unmatched. CDR3 DNA: TGTGCCAGCAGGAATAGCGGGGGGAATCCCACAGATACGCAGTATTTT. Translating gives CASRNSGGNPTDTQYF. The variable domain in full, completed from reference TRBV7-2 and TRBJ2-3, reads GAGVSQSPSNKVTEKGKDVELRCDPISGHTALYWYRQSLGQGLEFLIYFQGNSAPDKSGLPSDRFSAERTGGSVSTLTIQRTQQEDSAVYLCASRNSGGNPTDTQYFGPGTRLTVL.

J is TRBJ2-7 and V is TRBV28; tentative D call: TRBD1 (6 bases). V gave up 4 bases and J gave up 3 bases, with 10 bases separating them. Germline CDR1 and CDR2: MDHEN and SYDVKM. The CDR3 length is 13 residues. Here the CDR3 reads CASSSPTGYEQYF. CDR3 nucleotide sequence: TGTGCCAGCAGTTCCCCGACAGGCTACGAGCAGTACTTC.

This clonotype was counted only a few times. The genes are TRBV14 and TRBJ2-5; a weak D match, TRBD2 (6 bases). V was pared by 1 base and J by 7 bases, with 19 bases between. This CDR3 has 16 amino acids. The germline V gene has CDR1 SGHDN and CDR2 FVKESK. DNA for the CDR3: TGTGCCAGCAGCCAAGTGCGGACTACTACGCTGGGGACCCAGTACTTC. Encoded protein: CASSQVRTTTLGTQYF.

CDR3 amino acids: CATSDGTGGWETQYF. CDR3 in DNA: TGTGCCACCAGTGATGGTACAGGGGGCTGGGAGACCCAGTACTTC. The rearrangement links TRBV24-1 to TRBJ2-5, with TRBD1 matching 9 bases. This CDR3 region has 15 residues. Trimming at V came to 3 bases and at J to 5 bases, leaving 6 bases not matched to a gene. The germline V gene has CDR1 KGHDR and CDR2 SFDVKD.

J is TRBJ1-1 and V is TRBV20-1; TRBD1 might be the D (6 bases). The CDR3 consists of 13 residues. Trimming removed 6 bases from V and 2 bases from J, with 13 bases in between. CDR1 and CDR2 (germline): DFQATT, SNEGSKA (reference sequence). DNA of the CDR3: TGCAGTGCCAAGGACAGTTTCAACACTGAAGCTTTCTTT. Residues: CSAKDSFNTEAFF.

Many counts were recorded for this clonotype. The V call is TRBV7-2, the J call TRBJ2-6; D not certain. Germline CDR1 is SGHTA and CDR2 is FQGNSA. The CDR3 runs 14 residues. Trimming stripped 4 bases from V and 0 bases from J, with 4 bases between. The CDR3 bases are TGTGCCAGCAGCTCAATCTCTGGGGCCAACGTCCTGACTTTC. Protein sequence: CASSSISGANVLTF.

This clonotype was recorded at least ten times. The gene calls are TRBV5-1 and TRBJ1-1, with 10 nucleotides matching TRBD1. This CDR3 contains 15 residues. Germline CDR1 reads SGHRS; CDR2 reads YFSETQ. Trimming at V came to 0 bases and at J to 4 bases, leaving 3 bases not matched to a gene. CDR3 loop: CASSLGDRGITEAFF. The CDR3 DNA reads as TGCGCCAGCAGCTTGGGGGACAGGGGAATCACTGAAGCTTTCTTT.

This clonotype was picked up a small number of times. The chain links TRBV9 to TRBJ2-3; TRBD2 aligns across 9 bases. V gave up 0 bases and J gave up 0 bases; unmatched junction bases: 5. Germline loops: CDR1 SGDLS, CDR2 YYNGEE. CDR3 length: 17 residues. The DNA of the CDR3 is TGTGCCAGCAGCGTAGAAGGCCTAGCGGGAAGCACAGATACGCAGTATTTT. Residues: CASSVEGLAGSTDTQYF.

This clonotype was detected many times. The chain carries TRBV12-3 or TRBV12-4 and TRBJ1-4; the match to TRBD1 covers 7 bases. This CDR3 has 15 residues. V was pared by 6 bases and J by 8 bases, with 12 bases of the junction left unmatched. The CDR3 here is CASRSGQAAREKLFF. CDR3 bases: TGTGCCAGCAGATCTGGACAGGCAGCAAGGGAAAAACTGTTTTTT.

This clonotype has at least ten counts. This sequence joins TRBV5-1 and TRBJ2-7, with 8 bases aligning to TRBD1. Looked up from germline, CDR1 is SGHRS and CDR2 is YFSETQ. The CDR3 covers 11 residues. With 4 bases clipped from V and 6 bases from J, the junction kept 0 bases outside the gene matches. For the CDR3, the DNA is TGCGCCAGCAGCACAGGGGGCGAGCAGTACTTC. It encodes CASSTGGEQYF.

This clonotype was counted a few times. At one of its ends the junction is not consistent with the germline gene, which may arise from a read error. V gene TRBV20-1 combines with J gene TRBJ2-1; 11 bases are shared with TRBD2. This CDR3 has 14 amino acids. The germline CDR1 and CDR2 sequences are DFQATT and SNEGSKA (reference sequence). The CDR3 here is CRATSGSRYNEQFF. The CDR3 DNA reads as TGCAGGGCTACTAGCGGGAGTCGGTACAATGAGCAGTTCTTC.

The rearrangement joins TRBV2 to TRBJ2-7; D unresolved. Germline CDR1 reads SNHLY; CDR2 reads FYNNEI. CDR3 length equals 10 residues. Trimming pared 4 bases from V and 9 bases from J, leaving 7 bases between. CDR3: CASSGKRQYF. CDR3 nucleotide sequence: TGTGCCAGCAGTGGCAAAAGGCAGTACTTC. Supplemented by reference TRBV2 and TRBJ2-7, the full variable domain reads EPEVTQTPSHQVTQMGQEVILRCVPISNHLYFYWYRQILGQKVEFLVSFYNNEISEKSEIFDDQFSVERPDGSNFTLKIRSTKLEDSAMYFCASSGKRQYFGPGTRLTVT.

This chain joins TRBV30 and TRBJ2-1, with 9 positions matching TRBD2. CDR1 is GTSNPN, CDR2 SVGIG, per germline (reference sequence). The CDR3 has 17 residues. The trim removed 6 bases at V and 4 bases at J, leaving 16 bases unmatched. CDR3 coding DNA: TGTGCCTGTATCCCCAAGGCGGGAGGGACCAGTTACAATGAGCAGTTCTTC. Amino acids: CACIPKAGGTSYNEQFF.

The J gene is TRBJ2-1, the V gene TRBV14; TRBD2 matches at 11 bases. J gave up 6 bases and V 1 base, and 11 bases lay outside the gene matches. Germline V CDR1 and CDR2: SGHDN, FVKESK. This CDR3 is built from 18 residues. Written as DNA, the CDR3 is TGTGCCAGCAGCCAAGCTCAACTAGCGGGGGCTACTTTCAATGAGCAGTTCTTC. Residues: CASSQAQLAGATFNEQFF.

The chain carries TRBV7-8 and TRBJ2-3; 8 bases agree with TRBD2. This CDR3 comprises 18 residues. Per the germline V gene, CDR1 is SGHVS and CDR2 is FQNEAQ. Trimming removed 1 base from V and 2 bases from J; junction bases left unmatched: 11. DNA for the CDR3: TGTGCCAGCAGCTTAGGTCACTCTGGCGGGGGGTTCACAGATACGCAGTATTTT. Amino acids: CASSLGHSGGGFTDTQYF.

This chain joins TRBV6-5 and TRBJ1-1; TRBD1 matches at 8 bases. CDR1 is MNHEY and CDR2 is SVGAGI in the germline V gene. V trimming: 6 bases; J trimming: 5 bases; junction bases outside the gene matches: 8. This CDR3 has 14 residues. The CDR3 DNA is TGTGCCAGCAGGCCAGACAGGGGCGGGACTGAAGCTTTCTTT. Translated: CASRPDRGGTEAFF.